The 2 T cell receptor beta chains below were found in one sample sequenced in a study of T cells in localized non-small cell lung cancer. Data came from immunoSEQ multiplex PCR; TCRdb stores just in-frame clones and leaves some out. The table lists thousands of clones, about 27% of them singletons. Sample: lung tumor tissue, taken before any cancer treatment. The source is a male donor older than 55 with stage III squamous cell lung carcinoma.

The V call is TRBV11-3, the J call TRBJ2-7, with 9 bases that match TRBD1. Losses at the gene ends were 5 bases for V and 2 bases for J; bases not matched to a gene: 10. Germline V gene sequence: CDR1 SGHNT, CDR2 YENEEA. This CDR3 has 16 amino acids. CDR3 sequence: CASSKGGQGSAYEQYF. The CDR3 DNA sequence: TGTGCCAGCAGCAAAGGAGGACAGGGGTCCGCCTACGAGCAGTACTTC.

The V gene is TRBV29-1, the J gene TRBJ2-3; D uncertain. Germline V CDR1 and CDR2: SQVTM, ANQGSEA. This CDR3 comprises 12 residues. V lost 5 bases and J lost 2, with 8 bases in between. Written as DNA, the CDR3 is TGCAGCGTTCAAGTAATCACAGATACGCAGTATTTT. Residues: CSVQVITDTQYF.